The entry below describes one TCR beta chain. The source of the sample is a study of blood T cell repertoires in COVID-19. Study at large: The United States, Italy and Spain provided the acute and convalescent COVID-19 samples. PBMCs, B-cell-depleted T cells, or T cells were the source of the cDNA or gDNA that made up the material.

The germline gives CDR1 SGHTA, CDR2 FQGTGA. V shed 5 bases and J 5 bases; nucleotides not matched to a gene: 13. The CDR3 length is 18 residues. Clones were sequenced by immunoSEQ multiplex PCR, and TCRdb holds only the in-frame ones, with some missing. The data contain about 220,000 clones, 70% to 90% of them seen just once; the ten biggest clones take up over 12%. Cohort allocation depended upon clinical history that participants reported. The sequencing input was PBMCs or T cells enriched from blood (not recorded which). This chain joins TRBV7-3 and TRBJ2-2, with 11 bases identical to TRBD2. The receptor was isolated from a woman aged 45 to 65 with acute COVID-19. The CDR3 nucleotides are TGTGCCAGCAGCCATCAAGGACTAGCGGGCGCAAAGACCGGGGAGCTGTTTTTT. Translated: CASSHQGLAGAKTGELFF.